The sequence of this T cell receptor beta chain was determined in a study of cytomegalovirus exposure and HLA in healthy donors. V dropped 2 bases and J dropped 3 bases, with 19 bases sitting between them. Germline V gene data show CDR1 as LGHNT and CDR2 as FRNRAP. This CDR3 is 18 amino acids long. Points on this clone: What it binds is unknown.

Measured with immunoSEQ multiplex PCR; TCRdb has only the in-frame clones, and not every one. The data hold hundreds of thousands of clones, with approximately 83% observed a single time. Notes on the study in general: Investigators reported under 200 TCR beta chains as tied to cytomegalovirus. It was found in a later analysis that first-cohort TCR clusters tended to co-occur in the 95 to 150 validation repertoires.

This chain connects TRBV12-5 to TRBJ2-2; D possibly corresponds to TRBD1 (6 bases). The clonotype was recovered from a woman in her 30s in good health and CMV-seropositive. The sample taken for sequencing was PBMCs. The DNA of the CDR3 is TGTGCTAGTGGTTTGTTTCAGGGGTCATGGGTTTACACCGGGGAGCTGTTTTTT. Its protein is CASGLFQGSWVYTGELFF. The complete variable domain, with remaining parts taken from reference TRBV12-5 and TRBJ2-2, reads DARVTQTPRHKVTEMGQEVTMRCQPILGHNTVFWYRQTMMQGLELLAYFRNRAPLDDSGMPKDRFSAEMPDATLATLKIQPSEPRDSAVYFCASGLFQGSWVYTGELFFGEGSRLTVL.